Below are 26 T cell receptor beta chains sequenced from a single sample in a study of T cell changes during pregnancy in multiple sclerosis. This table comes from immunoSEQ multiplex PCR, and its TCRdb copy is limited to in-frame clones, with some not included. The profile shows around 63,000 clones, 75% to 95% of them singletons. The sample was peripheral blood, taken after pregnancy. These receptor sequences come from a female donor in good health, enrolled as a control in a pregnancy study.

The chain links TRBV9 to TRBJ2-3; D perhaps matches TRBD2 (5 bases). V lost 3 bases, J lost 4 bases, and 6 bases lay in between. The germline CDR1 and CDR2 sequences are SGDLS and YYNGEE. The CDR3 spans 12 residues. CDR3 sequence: CASSAGADTQYF. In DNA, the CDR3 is TGTGCCAGCAGCGCCGGGGCAGATACGCAGTATTTT.

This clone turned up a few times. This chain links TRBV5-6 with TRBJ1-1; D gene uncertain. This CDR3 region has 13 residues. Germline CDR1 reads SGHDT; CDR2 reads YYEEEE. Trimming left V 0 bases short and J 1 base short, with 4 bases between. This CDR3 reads CASSLARNTEAFF. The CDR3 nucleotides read TGTGCCAGCAGCTTGGCGCGGAACACTGAAGCTTTCTTT.

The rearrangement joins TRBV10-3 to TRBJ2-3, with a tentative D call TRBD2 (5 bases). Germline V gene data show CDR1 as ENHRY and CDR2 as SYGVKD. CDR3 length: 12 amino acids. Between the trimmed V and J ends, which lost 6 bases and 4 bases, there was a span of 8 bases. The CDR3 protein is CAIRGSADTQYF. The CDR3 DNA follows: TGTGCCATCAGGGGGAGCGCAGATACGCAGTATTTT.

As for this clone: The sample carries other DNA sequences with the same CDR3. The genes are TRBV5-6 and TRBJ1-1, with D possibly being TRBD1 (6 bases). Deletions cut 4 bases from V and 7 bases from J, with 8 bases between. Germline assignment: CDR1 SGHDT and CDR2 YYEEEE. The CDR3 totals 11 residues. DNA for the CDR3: TGTGCCAGCAGCCTAGGGGGTGAAGCTTTCTTT. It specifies CASSLGGEAFF.

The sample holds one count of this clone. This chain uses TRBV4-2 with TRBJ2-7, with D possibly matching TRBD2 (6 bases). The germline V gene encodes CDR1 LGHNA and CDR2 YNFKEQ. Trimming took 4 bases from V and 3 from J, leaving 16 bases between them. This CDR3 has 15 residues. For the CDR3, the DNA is TGTGCCAGCAGCCTTACCGGGACTGACATCTACGAGCAGTACTTC. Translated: CASSLTGTDIYEQYF.

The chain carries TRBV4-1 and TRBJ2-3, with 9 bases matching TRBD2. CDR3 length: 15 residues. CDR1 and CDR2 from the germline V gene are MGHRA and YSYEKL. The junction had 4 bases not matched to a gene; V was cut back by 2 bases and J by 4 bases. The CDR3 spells CASSQLAGAPDTQYF. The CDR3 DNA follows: TGCGCCAGCAGCCAATTAGCGGGGGCTCCAGATACGCAGTATTTT.

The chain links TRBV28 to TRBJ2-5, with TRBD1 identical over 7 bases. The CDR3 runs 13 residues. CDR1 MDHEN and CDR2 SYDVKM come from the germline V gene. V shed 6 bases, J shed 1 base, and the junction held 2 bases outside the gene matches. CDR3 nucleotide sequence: TGTGCCAGCAGGTGGACAGGCCAAGAGACCCAGTACTTC. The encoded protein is CASRWTGQETQYF.

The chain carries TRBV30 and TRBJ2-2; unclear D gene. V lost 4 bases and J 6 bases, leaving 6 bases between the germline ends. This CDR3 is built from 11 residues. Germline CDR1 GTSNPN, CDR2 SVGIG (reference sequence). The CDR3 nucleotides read TGTGCCTGGAAGAGCGCCGGGGAGCTGTTTTTT. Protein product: CAWKSAGELFF.

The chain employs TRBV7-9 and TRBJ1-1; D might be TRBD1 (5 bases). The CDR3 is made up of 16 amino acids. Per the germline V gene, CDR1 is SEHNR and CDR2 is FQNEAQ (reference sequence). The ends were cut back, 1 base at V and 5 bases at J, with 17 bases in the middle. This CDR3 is CASSLDLWGGWTEAFF. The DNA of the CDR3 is TGTGCCAGCAGCTTAGATCTGTGGGGGGGGTGGACTGAAGCTTTCTTT.

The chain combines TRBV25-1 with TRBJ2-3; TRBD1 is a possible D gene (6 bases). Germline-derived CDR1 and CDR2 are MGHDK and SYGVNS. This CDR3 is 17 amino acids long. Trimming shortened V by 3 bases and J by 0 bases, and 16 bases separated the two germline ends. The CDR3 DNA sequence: TGTGCCAGCAGTGACCGGACAGCCGTCACTAGCACAGATACGCAGTATTTT. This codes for CASSDRTAVTSTDTQYF.

In DNA, the CDR3 is TGCGCCAGCAGCTTGGCACAGGGCTGGAATGAGCAGTTCTTC. Encoded protein: CASSLAQGWNEQFF. The chain is built from TRBV5-1 and TRBJ2-1; TRBD1 might be the D (6 bases). CDR3 size: 14 residues. Germline-derived CDR1 and CDR2 are SGHRS and YFSETQ. The V gene lost 0 bases and the J gene lost 7 bases, with 11 bases spanning the gap.

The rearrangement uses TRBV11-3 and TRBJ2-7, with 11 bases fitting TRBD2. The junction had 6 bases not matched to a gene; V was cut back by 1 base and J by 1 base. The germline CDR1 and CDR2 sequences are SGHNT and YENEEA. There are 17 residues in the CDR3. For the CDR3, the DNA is TGTGCCAGCAGCTTAGCCTTCGGACTAGCGGGTTCCTACGAGCAGTACTTC. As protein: CASSLAFGLAGSYEQYF.

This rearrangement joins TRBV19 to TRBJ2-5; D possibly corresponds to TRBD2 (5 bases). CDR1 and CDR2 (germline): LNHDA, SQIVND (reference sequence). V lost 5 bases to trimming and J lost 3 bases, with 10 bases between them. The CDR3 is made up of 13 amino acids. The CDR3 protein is CASSAQEEETQYF. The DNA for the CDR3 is TGTGCCAGTAGTGCTCAGGAGGAAGAGACCCAGTACTTC.

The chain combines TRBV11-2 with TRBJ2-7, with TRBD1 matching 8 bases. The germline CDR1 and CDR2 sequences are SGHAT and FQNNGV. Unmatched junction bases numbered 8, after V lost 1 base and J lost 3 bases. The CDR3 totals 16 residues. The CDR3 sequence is CASSLAPGTGLYEQYF. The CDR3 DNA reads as TGTGCCAGCAGCTTAGCCCCCGGGACAGGCCTCTACGAGCAGTACTTC.

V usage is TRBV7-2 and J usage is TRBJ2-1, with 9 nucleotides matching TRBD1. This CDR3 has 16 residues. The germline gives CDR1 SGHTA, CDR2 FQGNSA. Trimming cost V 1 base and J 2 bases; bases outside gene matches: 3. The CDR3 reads CASSLVRQGAYNEQFF. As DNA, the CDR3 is TGTGCCAGCAGCTTAGTAAGACAGGGGGCCTACAATGAGCAGTTCTTC.

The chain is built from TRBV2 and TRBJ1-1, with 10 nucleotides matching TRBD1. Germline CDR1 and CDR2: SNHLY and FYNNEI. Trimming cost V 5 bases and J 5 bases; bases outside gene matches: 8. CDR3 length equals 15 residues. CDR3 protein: CASSLRDRGQTEAFF. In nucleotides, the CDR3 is TGTGCCAGCAGTCTCCGGGACAGGGGTCAAACTGAAGCTTTCTTT.

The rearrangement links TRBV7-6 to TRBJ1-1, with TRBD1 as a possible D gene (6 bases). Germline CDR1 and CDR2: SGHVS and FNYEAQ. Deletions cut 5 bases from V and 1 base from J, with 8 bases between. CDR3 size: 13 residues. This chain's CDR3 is CASSGTPNTEAFF. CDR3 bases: TGTGCCAGCAGCGGGACACCGAACACTGAAGCTTTCTTT.

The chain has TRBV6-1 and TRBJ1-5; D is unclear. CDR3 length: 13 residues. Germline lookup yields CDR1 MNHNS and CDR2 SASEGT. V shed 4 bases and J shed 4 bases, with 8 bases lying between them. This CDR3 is CASSAPLNQPQHF. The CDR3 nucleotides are TGTGCCAGCAGTGCCCCCCTAAATCAGCCCCAGCATTTT.

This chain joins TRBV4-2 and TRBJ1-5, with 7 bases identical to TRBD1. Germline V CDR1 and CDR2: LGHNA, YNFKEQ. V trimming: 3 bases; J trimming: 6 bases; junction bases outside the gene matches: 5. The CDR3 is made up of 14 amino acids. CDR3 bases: TGTGCCAGCAGCCAGGGGGCAGGGGGTCAGCCCCAGCATTTT. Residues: CASSQGAGGQPQHF.

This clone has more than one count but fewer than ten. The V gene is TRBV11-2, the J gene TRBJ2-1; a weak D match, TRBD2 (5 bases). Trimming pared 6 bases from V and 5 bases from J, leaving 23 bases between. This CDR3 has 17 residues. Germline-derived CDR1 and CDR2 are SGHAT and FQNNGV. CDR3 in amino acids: CASSLRGAAVLDNEQFF. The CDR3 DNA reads TGTGCCAGCAGTCTCCGAGGAGCGGCGGTTTTGGACAATGAGCAGTTCTTC.

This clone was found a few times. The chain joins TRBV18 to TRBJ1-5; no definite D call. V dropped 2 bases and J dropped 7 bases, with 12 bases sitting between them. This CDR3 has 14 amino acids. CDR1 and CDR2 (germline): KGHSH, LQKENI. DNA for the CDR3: TGTGCCAGCTCACCAGGGCAACTTGGACAGCCCCAGCATTTT. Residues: CASSPGQLGQPQHF.

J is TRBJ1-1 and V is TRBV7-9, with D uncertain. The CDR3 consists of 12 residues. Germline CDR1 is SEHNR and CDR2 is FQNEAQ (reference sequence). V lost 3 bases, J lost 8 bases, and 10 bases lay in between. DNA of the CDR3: TGTGCCAGCAGCTTGGGCAGTGAAGAAGCTTTCTTT. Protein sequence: CASSLGSEEAFF.

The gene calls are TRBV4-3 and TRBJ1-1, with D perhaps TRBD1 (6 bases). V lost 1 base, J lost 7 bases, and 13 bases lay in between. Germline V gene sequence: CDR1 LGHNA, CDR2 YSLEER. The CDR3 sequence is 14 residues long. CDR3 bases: TGCGCCAGCAGCCAAGGGGGGGGGCTAGGTGAAGCTTTCTTT. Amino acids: CASSQGGGLGEAFF.

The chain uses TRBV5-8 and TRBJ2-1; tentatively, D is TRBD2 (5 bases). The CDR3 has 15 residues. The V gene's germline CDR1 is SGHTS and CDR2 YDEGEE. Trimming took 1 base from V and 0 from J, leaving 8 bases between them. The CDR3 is CASSLMGSSYNEQFF. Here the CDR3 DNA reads TGTGCCAGCAGCTTGATGGGGAGCTCCTACAATGAGCAGTTCTTC.

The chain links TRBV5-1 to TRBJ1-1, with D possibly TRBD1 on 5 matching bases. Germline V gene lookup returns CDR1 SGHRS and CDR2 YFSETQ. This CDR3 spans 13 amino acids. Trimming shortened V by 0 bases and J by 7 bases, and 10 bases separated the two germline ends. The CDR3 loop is CASSLGGTFEAFF. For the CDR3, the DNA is TGCGCCAGCAGCTTGGGAGGGACTTTTGAAGCTTTCTTT.

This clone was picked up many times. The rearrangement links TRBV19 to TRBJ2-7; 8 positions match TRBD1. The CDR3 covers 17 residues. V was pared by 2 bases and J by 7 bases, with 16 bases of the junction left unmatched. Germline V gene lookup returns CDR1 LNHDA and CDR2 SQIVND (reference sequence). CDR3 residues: CASSIRGQGSLSGEQYF. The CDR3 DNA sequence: TGTGCCAGTAGTATACGAGGACAGGGATCCCTTTCAGGGGAGCAGTACTTC.